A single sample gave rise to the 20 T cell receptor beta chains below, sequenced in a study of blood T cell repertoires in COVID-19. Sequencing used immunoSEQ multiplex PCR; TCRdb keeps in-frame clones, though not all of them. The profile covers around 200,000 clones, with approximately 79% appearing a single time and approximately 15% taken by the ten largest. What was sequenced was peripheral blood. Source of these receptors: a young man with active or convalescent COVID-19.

The DNA for the CDR3 is TGTGCCAGCAGTTACAGGGGCTTGAGCACAGATACGCAGTATTTT. Encoded protein: CASSYRGLSTDTQYF. V gene TRBV6-5 combines with J gene TRBJ2-3; possibly TRBD1 for D (5 bases). The CDR3 sequence is 15 residues long. V shed 2 bases and J shed 0 bases, with 9 bases lying between them. Looked up from germline, CDR1 is MNHEY and CDR2 is SVGAGI.

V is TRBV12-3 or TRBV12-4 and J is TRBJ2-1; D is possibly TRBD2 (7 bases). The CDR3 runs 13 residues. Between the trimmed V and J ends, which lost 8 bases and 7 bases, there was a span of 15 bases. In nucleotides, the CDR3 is TGTGCCAGCTCGGGGGGCTTTGGGAATGAGCAGTTCTTC. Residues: CASSGGFGNEQFF.

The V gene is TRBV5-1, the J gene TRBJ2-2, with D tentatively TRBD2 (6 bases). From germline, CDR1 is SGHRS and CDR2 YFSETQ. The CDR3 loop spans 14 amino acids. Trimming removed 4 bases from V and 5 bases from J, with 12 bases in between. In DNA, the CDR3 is TGCGCCAGCAGCGCTCAGGCGGGGACCGGGGAGCTGTTTTTT. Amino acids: CASSAQAGTGELFF.

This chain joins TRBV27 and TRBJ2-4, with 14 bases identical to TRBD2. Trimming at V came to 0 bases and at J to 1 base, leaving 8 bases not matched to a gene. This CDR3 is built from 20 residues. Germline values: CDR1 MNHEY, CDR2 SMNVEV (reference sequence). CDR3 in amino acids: CASSLSPGLAGVLAKNIQYF. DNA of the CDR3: TGTGCCAGCAGTTTATCGCCGGGACTAGCGGGAGTGCTCGCCAAAAACATTCAGTACTTC.

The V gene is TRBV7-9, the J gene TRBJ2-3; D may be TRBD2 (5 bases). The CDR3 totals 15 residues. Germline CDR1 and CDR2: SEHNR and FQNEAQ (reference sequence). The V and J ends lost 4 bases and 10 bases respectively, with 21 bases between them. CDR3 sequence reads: CASSWETPSMRAQYF. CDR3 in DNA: TGTGCCAGCAGCTGGGAAACCCCGTCAATGAGGGCGCAGTATTTT.

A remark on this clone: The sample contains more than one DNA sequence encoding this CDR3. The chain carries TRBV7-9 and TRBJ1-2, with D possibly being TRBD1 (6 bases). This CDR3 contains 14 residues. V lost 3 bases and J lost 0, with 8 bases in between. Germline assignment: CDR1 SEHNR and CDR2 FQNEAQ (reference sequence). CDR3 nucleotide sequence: TGTGCCAGCAGCTTGGGGACACCTAACTATGGCTACACCTTC. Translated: CASSLGTPNYGYTF. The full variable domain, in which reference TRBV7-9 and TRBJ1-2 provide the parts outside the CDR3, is DTGVSQNPRHKITKRGQNVTFRCDPISEHNRLYWYRQTLGQGPEFLTYFQNEAQLEKSRLLSDRFSAERPKGSFSTLEIQRTEQGDSAMYLCASSLGTPNYGYTFGSGTRLTVV.

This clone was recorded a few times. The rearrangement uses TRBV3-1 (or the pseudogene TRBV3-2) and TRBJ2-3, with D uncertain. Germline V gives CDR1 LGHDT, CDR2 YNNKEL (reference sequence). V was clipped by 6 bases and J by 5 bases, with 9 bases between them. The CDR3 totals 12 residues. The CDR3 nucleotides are TGTGCCAGCAGAGGCGGAGTAGATACGCAGTATTTT. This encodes CASRGGVDTQYF.

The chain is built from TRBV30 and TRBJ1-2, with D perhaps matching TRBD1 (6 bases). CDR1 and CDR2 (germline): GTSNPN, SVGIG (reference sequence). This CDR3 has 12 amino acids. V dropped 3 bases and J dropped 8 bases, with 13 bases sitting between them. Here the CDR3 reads CAWSSGQKGYTF. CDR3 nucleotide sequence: TGTGCCTGGAGCTCTGGACAGAAGGGCTACACCTTC.

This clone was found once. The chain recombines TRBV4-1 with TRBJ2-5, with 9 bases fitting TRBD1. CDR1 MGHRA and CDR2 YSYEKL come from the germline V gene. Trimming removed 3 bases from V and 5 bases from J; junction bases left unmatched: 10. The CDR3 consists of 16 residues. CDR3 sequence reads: CASSHPGQGTRETQYF. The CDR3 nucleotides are TGCGCCAGCAGCCACCCGGGACAGGGCACACGGGAGACCCAGTACTTC.

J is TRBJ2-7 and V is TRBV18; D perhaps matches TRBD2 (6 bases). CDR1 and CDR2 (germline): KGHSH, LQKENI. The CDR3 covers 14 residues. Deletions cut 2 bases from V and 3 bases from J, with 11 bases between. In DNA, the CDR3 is TGTGCCAGCTCACCAACGGACGGGGGCTACGAGCAGTACGTC. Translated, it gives CASSPTDGGYEQYV.

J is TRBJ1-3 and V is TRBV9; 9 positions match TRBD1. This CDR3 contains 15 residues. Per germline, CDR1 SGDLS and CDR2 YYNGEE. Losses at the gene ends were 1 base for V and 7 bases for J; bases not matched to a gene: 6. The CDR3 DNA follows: TGTGCCAGCAGCGTAACAGGGGGCATTGGGAACACCATATATTTT. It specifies CASSVTGGIGNTIYF.

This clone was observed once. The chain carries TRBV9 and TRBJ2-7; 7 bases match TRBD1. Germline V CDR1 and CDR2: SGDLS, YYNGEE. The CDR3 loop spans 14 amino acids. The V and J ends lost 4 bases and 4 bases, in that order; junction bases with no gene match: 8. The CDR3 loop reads CASSPTGTEYEQYV. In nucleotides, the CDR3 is TGTGCCAGCAGCCCGACAGGGACCGAGTACGAGCAGTACGTC.

In DNA, the CDR3 is TGTGCCAGCAGCTTGAGTCAGAACAGCTACGAGCAGTACTTC. Amino acid sequence: CASSLSQNSYEQYF. The chain links TRBV5-6 to TRBJ2-7; no firm D call. The CDR3 is 14 amino acids. Looked up from germline, CDR1 is SGHDT and CDR2 is YYEEEE. Trimming took off 1 base at V and 3 bases at J, with 11 bases between the two ends.

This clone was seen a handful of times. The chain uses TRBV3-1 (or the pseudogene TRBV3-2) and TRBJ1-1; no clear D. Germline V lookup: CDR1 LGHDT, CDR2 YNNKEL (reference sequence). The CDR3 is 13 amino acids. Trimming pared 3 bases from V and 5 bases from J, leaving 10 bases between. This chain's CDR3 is CASSQGVITEAFF. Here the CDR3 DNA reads TGTGCCAGCAGCCAGGGCGTGATAACTGAAGCTTTCTTT.

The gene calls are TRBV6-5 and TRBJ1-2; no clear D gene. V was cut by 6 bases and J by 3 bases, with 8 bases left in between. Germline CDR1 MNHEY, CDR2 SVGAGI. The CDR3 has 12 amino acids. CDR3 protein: CASRDWDYGYTF. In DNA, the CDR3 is TGTGCCAGCAGGGACTGGGACTATGGCTACACCTTC.

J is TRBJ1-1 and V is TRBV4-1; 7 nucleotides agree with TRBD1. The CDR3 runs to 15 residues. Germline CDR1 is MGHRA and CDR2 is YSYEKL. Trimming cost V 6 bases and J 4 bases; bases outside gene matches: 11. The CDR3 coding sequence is TGCGCCAGCAGTGTTCGACAGGGAAGGAGCACTGAAGCTTTCTTT. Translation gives CASSVRQGRSTEAFF.

The CDR3 loop reads CASSRDRGSGEKLFF. The CDR3 region has the DNA TGCGCCAGCAGCCGCGACAGGGGGTCGGGTGAAAAACTGTTTTTT. The rearrangement links TRBV4-1 to TRBJ1-4; 9 bases are a match to TRBD1. This CDR3 contains 15 residues. Germline V gene data show CDR1 as MGHRA and CDR2 as YSYEKL. Germline trimming cut 4 bases from V and 7 bases from J; bases unmatched to any gene: 7.

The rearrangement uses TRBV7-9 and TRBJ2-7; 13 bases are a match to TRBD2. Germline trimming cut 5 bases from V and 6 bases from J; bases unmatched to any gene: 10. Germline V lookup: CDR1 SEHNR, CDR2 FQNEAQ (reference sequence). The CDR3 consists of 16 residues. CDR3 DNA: TGTGCCAGCAGCCCCCGACAGAGACTAGCGGGAGGCGAGCAGTACTTC. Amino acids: CASSPRQRLAGGEQYF.

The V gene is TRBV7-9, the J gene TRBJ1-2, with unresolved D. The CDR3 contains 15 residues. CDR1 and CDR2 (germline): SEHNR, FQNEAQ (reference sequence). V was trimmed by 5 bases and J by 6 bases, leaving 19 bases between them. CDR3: CASSPDGQRGNGYTF. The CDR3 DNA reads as TGTGCCAGCAGCCCTGATGGGCAGCGGGGAAATGGCTACACCTTC.

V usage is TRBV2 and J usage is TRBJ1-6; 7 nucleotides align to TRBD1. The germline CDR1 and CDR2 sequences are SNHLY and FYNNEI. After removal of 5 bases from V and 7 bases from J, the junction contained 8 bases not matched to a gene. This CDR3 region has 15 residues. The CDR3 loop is CASSRDSSSNSPLHF. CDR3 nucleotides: TGTGCCAGCAGTCGGGACAGTTCCTCGAATTCACCCCTCCACTTT.